Below are 5 T cell receptor beta chains sequenced from a single sample in a study of long-term antiretroviral therapy in people with HIV. This was the immunoSEQ v3.0 assay at survey level. Here immunoSEQ multiplex PCR was the method, and the copy in TCRdb shows in-frame clones only, minus some. The sample holds 25,000 to 30,000 clones; approximately 90% are singletons and the top ten take around 5%. The sample consisted of unsorted PBMCs, taken 2.7 years after starting antiretroviral therapy. These receptors were collected from a man aged 40-49 years with HIV.

V gene TRBV5-1 combines with J gene TRBJ2-3, with D possibly being TRBD1 (5 bases). This CDR3 has 13 residues. Germline V lookup: CDR1 SGHRS, CDR2 YFSETQ. The V end lost 4 bases, the J end lost 2 bases, and 8 bases lay between the germline ends. The CDR3 reads CASSRQYTDTQYF. CDR3 in DNA: TGCGCCAGCAGCCGACAGTACACAGATACGCAGTATTTT.

The chain carries TRBV30 and TRBJ2-2; 13 bases are shared with TRBD2. The CDR3 consists of 16 residues. V dropped 2 bases and J dropped 7; count of bases not matched to a gene: 7. Per the germline V gene, CDR1 is GTSNPN and CDR2 is SVGIG (reference sequence). The CDR3 here is CAWSRTSGSSGGELFF. As DNA, the CDR3 is TGTGCCTGGAGTCGGACTAGCGGGAGCTCTGGCGGGGAGCTGTTTTTT. Full variable domain (missing parts from reference TRBV30 and TRBJ2-2): SQTIHQWPATLVQPVGSPLSLECTVEGTSNPNLYWYRQAAGRGLQLLFYSVGIGQISSEVPQNLSASRPQDRQFILSSKKLLLSDSGFYLCAWSRTSGSSGGELFFGEGSRLTVL.

The chain joins TRBV5-4 to TRBJ2-2; D gene unclear. The germline V and J ends were trimmed by 3 bases and 6 bases, with 6 bases remaining between them. From germline, CDR1 is SGHNT and CDR2 YYREEE (reference sequence). CDR3 length equals 12 residues. CDR3 residues: CASSWGAGELFF. The CDR3 nucleotides read TGTGCCAGCAGCTGGGGTGCCGGGGAGCTGTTTTTT.

The genes are TRBV11-3 and TRBJ2-4; D remains unclear. This CDR3 is 15 amino acids long. Germline V gene sequence: CDR1 SGHNT, CDR2 YENEEA. The V gene lost 8 bases and the J gene lost 1 base, with 15 bases spanning the gap. The CDR3 DNA sequence: TGTGCCAGCGGTAAGGCGGCATCGGCCAAAAACATTCAGTACTTC. Protein product: CASGKAASAKNIQYF.

This rearrangement joins TRBV7-2 to TRBJ2-1; D may be TRBD1 or TRBD2 (7 bases each). Germline CDR1 is SGHTA and CDR2 is FQGNSA. V gave up 5 bases and J gave up 4 bases, with 15 bases separating them. The CDR3 spans 15 residues. CDR3 protein: CASSVGGDRYNEQFF. The CDR3 bases are TGTGCCAGCAGCGTGGGGGGGGACAGATACAATGAGCAGTTCTTC.